The 32 T cell receptor beta chains presented below share a single source sample, sequenced in a study of blood T cell repertoires in COVID-19. Data came from immunoSEQ multiplex PCR; TCRdb stores just in-frame clones and leaves some out. This sample carries about 37,000 clones, around 87% of them seen once, and the ten largest clones take 35% to 55%. The sample consisted of peripheral blood. The origin of the receptors is a human donor in a cohort sampled during active COVID-19.

This chain connects TRBV28 to TRBJ1-4; D perhaps matches TRBD1 (5 bases). Between the trimmed V and J ends, which lost 5 bases and 3 bases, there was a span of 13 bases. The CDR3 is 15 amino acids. CDR1 is MDHEN and CDR2 is SYDVKM in the germline V gene. The CDR3 nucleotides read TGTGCCAGCAGTCCCCCGGGACTGTCTAATGAAAAACTGTTTTTT. It is translated as CASSPPGLSNEKLFF.

The chain couples TRBV11-3 to TRBJ2-3, with 10 bases that match TRBD2. V shed 2 bases, J shed 1 base, and the junction held 6 bases outside the gene matches. CDR3 size: 17 residues. CDR1 SGHNT and CDR2 YENEEA come from the germline V gene. CDR3 sequence reads: CASSLSLGTSGTDTQYF. The CDR3 DNA follows: TGTGCCAGCAGCTTAAGTCTAGGGACTAGCGGCACAGATACGCAGTATTTT.

The chain uses TRBV15 and TRBJ2-5; maybe TRBD1 (7 bases). Germline-derived CDR1 and CDR2 are LNHNV and YYDKDF (reference sequence). This CDR3 is built from 16 residues. Between the trimmed V and J ends, which lost 0 bases and 9 bases, there was a span of 20 bases. CDR3 sequence reads: CATSRDPGEAGGPQYF. Here the CDR3 DNA reads TGTGCCACCAGCAGAGATCCGGGCGAGGCAGGGGGGCCCCAGTACTTC.

The count of this clone is one. The genes are TRBV5-5 and TRBJ2-2; weak D call: TRBD1 (5 bases). CDR3 length: 15 amino acids. The germline CDR1 and CDR2 sequences are SGHKS and YYEKEE (reference sequence). Trimming left V 0 bases short and J 5 bases short, with 11 bases between. The CDR3 nucleotides read TGTGCCAGCAGCTTGGTGACAGTAGGGACCGGGGAGCTGTTTTTT. Amino acid sequence: CASSLVTVGTGELFF.

This clone showed up just once. The chain combines TRBV18 with TRBJ1-1, with TRBD1 matching 7 bases. Germline CDR1 KGHSH, CDR2 LQKENI. V gave up 3 bases and J gave up 4 bases; unmatched junction bases: 5. This CDR3 region has 14 residues. The CDR3 region is CASSPRDRATEAFF. The DNA for the CDR3 is TGTGCCAGCTCACCCCGCGACAGGGCCACTGAAGCTTTCTTT.

This chain uses TRBV5-1 with TRBJ2-3; weak D call: TRBD2 (6 bases). Deletions cut 3 bases from V and 3 bases from J, with 11 bases between. The CDR3 covers 14 residues. The germline V gene encodes CDR1 SGHRS and CDR2 YFSETQ. The CDR3 coding sequence is TGCGCCAGCAGCTGGTTAGCGGATACAGATACGCAGTATTTT. Its protein is CASSWLADTDTQYF.

In regard to this clone: The junction differs from germline at one of its ends, possibly a read error. The J gene is TRBJ1-2, the V gene TRBV19, with TRBD1 as a possible D gene (5 bases). Per the germline V gene, CDR1 is LNHDA and CDR2 is SQIVND (reference sequence). The CDR3 consists of 9 residues. This CDR3 reads CASNRKDNF. The CDR3 coding sequence is TGTGCCAGTAACCGCAAGGACAACTTC.

The chain combines TRBV18 with TRBJ2-2; TRBD1 agrees at 7 bases. Trimming took 0 bases from V and 2 from J; bases not matched to a gene: 6. This CDR3 region has 17 residues. Per the germline V gene, CDR1 is KGHSH and CDR2 is LQKENI. The CDR3 loop is CASSPPMTGTNTGELFF. CDR3 bases: TGTGCCAGCTCACCACCTATGACAGGGACAAACACCGGGGAGCTGTTTTTT.

This clone is a singleton in its sample. The chain employs TRBV5-8 and TRBJ1-5, with TRBD1 as a possible D gene (5 bases). V lost 2 bases to trimming and J lost 0 bases, with 9 bases between them. Germline CDR1 and CDR2: SGHTS and YDEGEE. There are 15 residues in the CDR3. The CDR3 DNA follows: TGTGCCAGCAGCTTACGACAGTATAGCAATCAGCCCCAGCATTTT. Protein product: CASSLRQYSNQPQHF.

The genes are TRBV24-1 and TRBJ1-3, with 7 bases lining up with TRBD1. CDR3 size: 17 residues. The ends lost 3 bases at V and 0 bases at J; junction bases unmatched: 7. Germline V CDR1 and CDR2: KGHDR, SFDVKD. This chain's CDR3 is CATSDPHRGGSGNTIYF. The CDR3 coding sequence is TGTGCCACCAGTGATCCCCACAGGGGAGGCTCTGGAAACACCATATATTTT.

This chain uses TRBV15 with TRBJ1-2; D may be TRBD1 (5 bases). CDR1 is LNHNV, CDR2 YYDKDF, per germline (reference sequence). CDR3 length: 18 residues. Trimming stripped 0 bases from V and 6 bases from J, with 23 bases between. CDR3 residues: CATSRDFGGRREGHGYTF. The CDR3 coding sequence is TGTGCCACCAGCAGAGATTTCGGGGGTCGCCGGGAGGGCCATGGCTACACCTTC.

The chain links TRBV5-1 to TRBJ2-5; 8 bases are shared with TRBD2. CDR1 and CDR2 (germline): SGHRS, YFSETQ. This CDR3 spans 15 amino acids. The junction had 10 bases not matched to a gene; V was cut back by 5 bases and J by 4 bases. In DNA form, the CDR3 reads TGCGCCAGCAGTTCCTCCCGACTAGCGCGAGAGACCCAGTACTTC. Its protein is CASSSSRLARETQYF.

The V and J genes are TRBV9 and TRBJ2-7, with 7 positions matching TRBD1. This CDR3 has 15 residues. With V trimmed by 4 bases and J by 3 bases, 10 bases remained unmatched. Germline V gene sequence: CDR1 SGDLS, CDR2 YYNGEE. The CDR3 region is CASSLSGTALYEQYF. DNA of the CDR3: TGTGCCAGCAGCCTCTCAGGGACAGCCCTCTACGAGCAGTACTTC. Variable domain in full (rest from reference TRBV9 and TRBJ2-7): DSGVTQTPKHLITATGQRVTLRCSPRSGDLSVYWYQQSLDQGLQFLIQYYNGEERAKGNILERFSAQQFPDLHSELNLSSLELGDSALYFCASSLSGTALYEQYFGPGTRLTVT.

The chain is built from TRBV28 and TRBJ2-1; 11 bases fit TRBD2. The CDR3 extends over 15 amino acids. V was clipped by 3 bases and J by 4 bases; unmatched bases: 2. CDR1 and CDR2 (germline): MDHEN, SYDVKM. CDR3 sequence: CASSLASGGYNEQFF. CDR3 bases: TGTGCCAGCAGTTTGGCTAGCGGGGGGTACAATGAGCAGTTCTTC. Looking up the rest from reference TRBV28 and TRBJ2-1 gives the full variable domain: DVKVTQSSRYLVKRTGEKVFLECVQDMDHENMFWYRQDPGLGLRLIYFSYDVKMKEKGDIPEGYSVSREKKERFSLILESASTNQTSMYLCASSLASGGYNEQFFGPGTRLTVL.

The chain employs TRBV29-1 and TRBJ2-5; 10 positions match TRBD1. This CDR3 contains 14 residues. Losses at the gene ends were 6 bases for V and 4 bases for J; bases not matched to a gene: 8. CDR1 is SQVTM, CDR2 ANQGSEA, per germline. DNA of the CDR3: TGCAGCGTAGACTCGACAGGGGGCGTAGAGACCCAGTACTTC. Translated, it gives CSVDSTGGVETQYF.

This chain uses TRBV7-8 with TRBJ2-1; TRBD2 matches at 10 bases. V was clipped by 4 bases and J by 9 bases; unmatched bases: 9. The CDR3 is 15 residues long. Germline V lookup: CDR1 SGHVS, CDR2 FQNEAQ. The CDR3 spells CASSSSGGAISEQFF. The CDR3 nucleotides are TGTGCCAGCAGCTCAAGCGGGGGGGCCATCAGTGAGCAGTTCTTC.

The chain joins TRBV28 to TRBJ1-5; TRBD1 aligns across 8 bases. CDR3 length: 18 residues. CDR1 is MDHEN, CDR2 SYDVKM, per germline. V lost 7 bases, J lost 4 bases, and 18 bases stayed unmatched. The CDR3 reads CASISGTGGFKGNQPQHF. CDR3 in DNA: TGTGCCAGCATATCTGGCACAGGGGGTTTCAAAGGGAATCAGCCCCAGCATTTT.

The chain recombines TRBV5-1 with TRBJ1-3; 7 bases align to TRBD1. CDR3 length: 15 amino acids. The J segment lost 6 bases and the V segment lost 6 bases, leaving 12 bases of the junction unmatched. Looked up from germline, CDR1 is SGHRS and CDR2 is YFSETQ. The CDR3 is CASTPTGLSENTIYF. The DNA for the CDR3 is TGCGCCAGCACCCCGACAGGGCTGAGTGAAAACACCATATATTTT.

V is TRBV5-1 and J is TRBJ2-6; TRBD1 aligns across 7 bases. With 4 bases clipped from V and 2 bases from J, the junction kept 6 bases outside the gene matches. CDR1 is SGHRS, CDR2 YFSETQ, per germline. CDR3 length equals 16 residues. CDR3 region: CASSPTGSTGANVLTF. The CDR3 DNA reads as TGCGCCAGCAGCCCGACAGGGTCTACTGGGGCCAACGTCCTGACTTTC.

V usage is TRBV5-6 and J usage is TRBJ1-4; no clear D. Germline CDR1 is SGHDT and CDR2 is YYEEEE. V lost 4 bases to trimming and J lost 0 bases, with 7 bases between them. CDR3 length: 14 residues. The CDR3 DNA is TGTGCCAGCAGCCCAAGCCCAACTAATGAAAAACTGTTTTTT. Its translation is CASSPSPTNEKLFF. Variable domain in full (rest from reference TRBV5-6 and TRBJ1-4): DAGVTQSPTHLIKTRGQQVTLRCSPKSGHDTVSWYQQALGQGPQFIFQYYEEEERQRGNFPDRFSGHQFPNYSSELNVNALLLGDSALYLCASSPSPTNEKLFFGSGTQLSVL.

V usage is TRBV9 and J usage is TRBJ2-5; D ambiguous. There are 13 residues in the CDR3. Germline V gives CDR1 SGDLS, CDR2 YYNGEE. V lost 0 bases to trimming and J lost 2 bases, with 5 bases between them. The CDR3 region is CASSVVKQETQYF. The CDR3 region has the DNA TGTGCCAGCAGCGTAGTAAAACAAGAGACCCAGTACTTC.

The chain carries TRBV10-1 and TRBJ2-4; no clear D. The V end lost 6 bases, the J end lost 0 bases, and 15 bases lay between the germline ends. CDR1 is WNHNN, CDR2 SYGVQD, per germline (reference sequence). This CDR3 has 16 residues. The CDR3 loop reads CASRRTPSLAKNIQYF. The CDR3, as DNA: TGCGCCAGCAGGCGAACTCCGTCCCTAGCCAAAAACATTCAGTACTTC.

The DNA for the CDR3 is TGTGCCAGCAGCCGTGACAGGGGTAGCTCCTACGAGCAGTACTTC. This sequence encodes CASSRDRGSSYEQYF. The chain joins TRBV7-8 to TRBJ2-7, with 8 bases identical to TRBD1. V dropped 5 bases and J dropped 0; count of bases not matched to a gene: 6. Germline CDR1 SGHVS, CDR2 FQNEAQ. The CDR3 is 15 amino acids.

The V gene is TRBV7-2, the J gene TRBJ1-5; no reliable D call. Deletions cut 1 base from V and 6 bases from J, with 16 bases between. This CDR3 has 16 residues. Germline loops: CDR1 SGHTA, CDR2 FQGNSA. CDR3 loop: CASSLGSRLGGQPQHF. CDR3 nucleotide sequence: TGTGCCAGCAGCTTAGGGTCCAGGCTCGGTGGTCAGCCCCAGCATTTT.

This clone was recorded once. The chain joins TRBV6-1 to TRBJ2-1, with 7 bases lining up with TRBD1. CDR1 and CDR2 (germline): MNHNS, SASEGT. The CDR3 length is 15 residues. With V trimmed by 2 bases and J by 3 bases, 4 bases remained unmatched. The CDR3 nucleotides are TGTGCCAGCAGTGAACCCGCAGGGGGCTACAATGAGCAGTTCTTC. Translation gives CASSEPAGGYNEQFF.

The chain has TRBV7-3 and TRBJ2-1; 7 nucleotides line up with TRBD2. CDR3 size: 17 residues. Looked up from germline, CDR1 is SGHTA and CDR2 is FQGTGA. Germline trimming cut 2 bases from V and 8 bases from J; bases unmatched to any gene: 15. The CDR3 DNA reads TGTGCCAGCAGCTTATTTGGGGCGGGGGAACCCTCAGATGAGCAGTTCTTC. It is translated as CASSLFGAGEPSDEQFF.

The V gene is TRBV3-1 (or the pseudogene TRBV3-2), the J gene TRBJ2-3; 10 bases are a match to TRBD2. The CDR3 is made up of 17 amino acids. The V segment lost 0 bases and the J segment 3 bases; nucleotides outside the gene matches: 6. CDR1 and CDR2 (germline): LGHDT, YNNKEL (reference sequence). The CDR3 sequence: CASSQDGAGGPTDTQYF. The CDR3 DNA sequence: TGTGCCAGCAGCCAAGATGGAGCGGGGGGGCCGACAGATACGCAGTATTTT.

This chain connects TRBV27 to TRBJ1-5; perhaps TRBD1 as D (5 bases). The CDR3 has 16 amino acids. Germline V gene sequence: CDR1 MNHEY, CDR2 SMNVEV (reference sequence). V was shortened by 1 base and J by 6 bases, with 16 bases between the two germline ends. CDR3 protein: CASSLWGFPSGQPQHF. In nucleotides, the CDR3 is TGTGCCAGCAGTTTATGGGGCTTCCCGTCCGGTCAGCCCCAGCATTTT.

This CDR3 reads CASSPGTGGTGELFF. The DNA for the CDR3 is TGCGCCAGCAGCCCCGGGACAGGGGGAACCGGGGAGCTGTTTTTT. The V gene is TRBV5-1, the J gene TRBJ2-2, with 11 positions matching TRBD1. Unmatched junction bases numbered 4, after V lost 4 bases and J lost 5 bases. The germline CDR1 and CDR2 sequences are SGHRS and YFSETQ. There are 15 residues in the CDR3. The entire variable domain, with the rest obtained from reference TRBV5-1 and TRBJ2-2, is as follows: KAGVTQTPRYLIKTRGQQVTLSCSPISGHRSVSWYQQTPGQGLQFLFEYFSETQRNKGNFPGRFSGRQFSNSRSEMNVSTLELGDSALYLCASSPGTGGTGELFFGEGSRLTVL.

To note about this clone: An end of the junction does not agree with germline; a read error may underlie this. V and J are TRBV6-5 and TRBJ2-5; 14 bases map to TRBD2. This CDR3 spans 16 amino acids. Germline V CDR1 and CDR2: MNHEY, SVGAGI. In DNA, the CDR3 is TGTGCCAGCAGTTCTCCGGGACTAGCGGGGGCAGAGACTCAGTACTTC. Translated: CASSSPGLAGAETQYF.

The gene calls are TRBV29-1 and TRBJ2-2, with 8 bases that match TRBD1. V lost 6 bases and J lost 2; bases outside the gene matches: 11. The CDR3 runs to 16 residues. Germline CDR1 and CDR2: SQVTM and ANQGSEA. DNA of the CDR3: TGCAGCGTCAAAGGGACAGGAGGTTTTAACACCGGGGAGCTGTTTTTT. It yields the protein CSVKGTGGFNTGELFF.

V usage is TRBV6-6 and J usage is TRBJ2-7, with a possible D match to TRBD2 (5 bases). This CDR3 is built from 13 residues. V lost 4 bases to trimming and J lost 5 bases, with 12 bases between them. Germline V CDR1 and CDR2: MNHNY, SVGAGI (reference sequence). DNA for the CDR3: TGTGCCAGCAGTTTCCCTGGGAGCCACGAGCAGTACTTC. Translation: CASSFPGSHEQYF.